Presented here are 31 T cell receptor beta chains from one specimen sequenced in a study of CD8 T cells in Susac syndrome. The authors reverse transcribed roughly 0.5 to 1 ug RNA with random hexamers. TCRdb re-analysed the immunoSEQ multiplex PCR reads in MiXCR, keeping a single row per CDR3 protein. The sample contains under 200,000 distinct CDR3 sequences, 94% of which appear only once. Material for sequencing was CD4+ T cells from PBMCs. These receptors all come from a human donor with Susac syndrome.

The chain joins TRBV2 to TRBJ1-5; 11 bases fit TRBD1. This CDR3 has 14 residues. Germline CDR1 SNHLY, CDR2 FYNNEI. J lost 7 bases, V lost 6 bases, and 5 bases had no gene match. The CDR3 spells CASRAGQGAQPQHF. CDR3 DNA: TGTGCCAGCAGAGCTGGACAGGGGGCCCAGCCCCAGCATTTT.

The chain recombines TRBV30 with TRBJ1-5; TRBD1 might be the D (6 bases). The germline gives CDR1 GTSNPN, CDR2 SVGIG (reference sequence). The germline V and J ends were trimmed by 0 bases and 2 bases, with 11 bases remaining between them. CDR3 length equals 15 residues. DNA for the CDR3: TGTGCCTGGAGTGTACAGGGACCAGGCAATCAGCCCCAGCATTTT. Protein: CAWSVQGPGNQPQHF.

The chain employs TRBV10-3 and TRBJ2-7; a weak D match, TRBD1 (6 bases). V lost 11 bases, J lost 5 bases, and 22 bases lay in between. The CDR3 contains 14 residues. From germline, CDR1 is ENHRY and CDR2 SYGVKD. Here the CDR3 DNA reads TGTGCCGTTACCGGGACACCCGGCGGCAACGAGCAGTACTTC. Protein product: CAVTGTPGGNEQYF.

The V gene is TRBV14, the J gene TRBJ2-3, with D tentatively TRBD2 (7 bases). Trimming pared 7 bases from V and 2 bases from J, leaving 22 bases between. Germline V gene lookup returns CDR1 SGHDN and CDR2 FVKESK. CDR3 length equals 17 residues. CDR3 in DNA: TGTGCCAGCAAGCGTGGGGGGGCCTATTCACCCACAGATACGCAGTATTTT. Protein sequence: CASKRGGAYSPTDTQYF.

The gene calls are TRBV7-2 and TRBJ1-4, with a weak D call TRBD1 (6 bases). The CDR3 spans 14 residues. V lost 1 base to trimming and J lost 8 bases, with 11 bases between them. The germline V gene has CDR1 SGHTA and CDR2 FQGNSA. CDR3 in DNA: TGTGCCAGCAGCTTAGGAGGGACACGAGAAAAACTGTTTTTT. As protein: CASSLGGTREKLFF. Variable domain in full (rest from reference TRBV7-2 and TRBJ1-4): GAGVSQSPSNKVTEKGKDVELRCDPISGHTALYWYRQSLGQGLEFLIYFQGNSAPDKSGLPSDRFSAERTGGSVSTLTIQRTQQEDSAVYLCASSLGGTREKLFFGSGTQLSVL.

The chain is built from TRBV7-9 and TRBJ1-1, with D unclear. V was trimmed by 10 bases and J by 0 bases, leaving 12 bases between them. Per the germline V gene, CDR1 is SEHNR and CDR2 is FQNEAQ (reference sequence). The CDR3 runs to 13 residues. The CDR3 DNA reads as TGTGCCACCACGAACCCTATGAACACTGAAGCTTTCTTT. The encoded protein is CATTNPMNTEAFF.

This chain links TRBV5-4 with TRBJ2-2; either TRBD1 or TRBD2 may fit D (6 bases each). Germline CDR1 and CDR2: SGHNT and YYREEE (reference sequence). The germline V and J ends were trimmed by 4 bases and 4 bases, with 17 bases remaining between them. The CDR3 length is 16 residues. CDR3 in amino acids: CASSLGGGGRTGELFF. CDR3 in DNA: TGTGCCAGCAGCCTGGGAGGTGGGGGGCGCACCGGGGAGCTGTTTTTT.

The genes are TRBV5-4 and TRBJ2-3; maybe TRBD2 (5 bases). V was cut by 4 bases and J by 2 bases, with 8 bases left in between. This CDR3 has 13 residues. Germline loops: CDR1 SGHNT, CDR2 YYREEE (reference sequence). The CDR3 region is CASSPTTTDTQYF. CDR3 coding DNA: TGTGCCAGCAGCCCGACTACCACAGATACGCAGTATTTT. Full variable domain (outside the CDR3, taken from reference TRBV5-4 and TRBJ2-3): ETGVTQSPTHLIKTRGQQVTLRCSSQSGHNTVSWYQQALGQGPQFIFQYYREEENGRGNFPPRFSGLQFPNYSSELNVNALELDDSALYLCASSPTTTDTQYFGPGTRLTVL.

This clonotype was found a few times. The chain links TRBV29-1 to TRBJ2-7; D is undetermined. From germline, CDR1 is SQVTM and CDR2 ANQGSEA. CDR3 length: 14 amino acids. V was pared by 2 bases and J by 2 bases, with 13 bases between. In DNA, the CDR3 is TGCAGCGTTGAAAGTCAGTATGGGACCTACGAGCAGTACTTC. Its protein is CSVESQYGTYEQYF.

V is TRBV24-1 and J is TRBJ2-3; maybe TRBD1 (6 bases). This CDR3 spans 15 amino acids. CDR1 is KGHDR, CDR2 SFDVKD, per germline. Deletions cut 5 bases from V and 5 bases from J, with 16 bases between. CDR3 nucleotide sequence: TGTGCCACCAGTGTAGGAACAGGGCGAGGAGATACGCAGTATTTT. This translates into CATSVGTGRGDTQYF.

The CDR3 protein is CASNGDREPQHF. The DNA for the CDR3 is TGTGCCAGCAATGGGGACAGGGAGCCCCAGCATTTT. This rearrangement joins TRBV12-3 or TRBV12-4 to TRBJ1-5, with TRBD1 matching 9 bases. The V segment lost 7 bases and the J segment 8 bases; nucleotides outside the gene matches: 3. The CDR3 has 12 amino acids.

This chain links TRBV7-9 with TRBJ2-7; no firm D call. V was trimmed by 4 bases and J by 5 bases, leaving 15 bases between them. This CDR3 has 14 residues. Germline V CDR1 and CDR2: SEHNR, FQNEAQ (reference sequence). The CDR3 coding sequence is TGTGCCAGCAGCTCCGGGTCCAAAAGCAACGAGCAGTACTTC. This encodes CASSSGSKSNEQYF. The complete variable domain, with remaining parts taken from reference TRBV7-9 and TRBJ2-7, reads DTGVSQNPRHKITKRGQNVTFRCDPISEHNRLYWYRQTLGQGPEFLTYFQNEAQLEKSRLLSDRFSAERPKGSFSTLEIQRTEQGDSAMYLCASSSGSKSNEQYFGPGTRLTVT.

The gene calls are TRBV9 and TRBJ2-3; 10 bases are shared with TRBD2. The V gene's germline CDR1 is SGDLS and CDR2 YYNGEE. The CDR3 is made up of 16 amino acids. V lost 3 bases, J lost 4 bases, and 8 bases stayed unmatched. CDR3 DNA: TGTGCCAGCAGCGAGAAGGGCCTAGCGGGGGCAGATACGCAGTATTTT. Translated: CASSEKGLAGADTQYF.

The V and J genes are TRBV30 and TRBJ2-5; D possibly matches TRBD1 or TRBD2 (6 bases each). V was trimmed by 0 bases and J by 1 base, leaving 9 bases between them. The CDR3 extends over 14 amino acids. Germline-derived CDR1 and CDR2 are GTSNPN and SVGIG (reference sequence). The CDR3 nucleotides are TGTGCCTGGAGTGTACCGGGGGCCCAAGAGACCCAGTACTTC. Translated, it gives CAWSVPGAQETQYF. Variable domain in full (rest from reference TRBV30 and TRBJ2-5): SQTIHQWPATLVQPVGSPLSLECTVEGTSNPNLYWYRQAAGRGLQLLFYSVGIGQISSEVPQNLSASRPQDRQFILSSKKLLLSDSGFYLCAWSVPGAQETQYFGPGTRLLVL.

This chain joins TRBV10-3 and TRBJ2-3, with D possibly matching TRBD2 (6 bases). Per germline, CDR1 ENHRY and CDR2 SYGVKD. CDR3 length: 14 amino acids. V lost 6 bases and J 2 bases, leaving 12 bases between the germline ends. The CDR3 region is CAIRNGGYTDTQYF. The CDR3 bases are TGTGCCATCAGGAACGGGGGATACACAGATACGCAGTATTTT.

The CDR3 sequence: CSARRDSRETQYF. CDR3 bases: TGCAGTGCTAGAAGGGACTCTCGGGAGACCCAGTACTTC. The rearrangement joins TRBV20-1 to TRBJ2-5; possible D gene TRBD2, 6 bases. The germline V gene has CDR1 DFQATT and CDR2 SNEGSKA (reference sequence). Trimming stripped 2 bases from V and 5 bases from J, with 12 bases between. The CDR3 is 13 residues long.

The chain couples TRBV9 to TRBJ1-1, with 7 bases fitting TRBD1. Trimming at V came to 0 bases and at J to 11 bases, leaving 7 bases not matched to a gene. Germline CDR1 is SGDLS and CDR2 is YYNGEE. This CDR3 spans 13 amino acids. This CDR3 is CASSVGQGSRAFF. The CDR3 nucleotides read TGTGCCAGCAGCGTAGGACAGGGATCAAGGGCTTTCTTT.

The rearrangement uses TRBV9 and TRBJ1-6; D is ambiguous. This CDR3 is 16 amino acids long. Trimming removed 1 base at V and 0 bases at J, with 8 bases between. The germline V gene encodes CDR1 SGDLS and CDR2 YYNGEE. The CDR3 region is CASSVTASSYNSPLHF. The CDR3 DNA reads as TGTGCCAGCAGCGTAACGGCGAGCTCCTATAATTCACCCCTCCACTTT. The full variable domain, with the rest looked up from reference TRBV9 and TRBJ1-6, is DSGVTQTPKHLITATGQRVTLRCSPRSGDLSVYWYQQSLDQGLQFLIQYYNGEERAKGNILERFSAQQFPDLHSELNLSSLELGDSALYFCASSVTASSYNSPLHFGNGTRLTVT.

This sequence joins TRBV13 and TRBJ2-6; TRBD1 agrees at 7 bases. Germline loops: CDR1 PRHDT, CDR2 FYEKMQ (reference sequence). This CDR3 spans 17 amino acids. Losses at the gene ends were 6 bases for V and 0 bases for J; bases not matched to a gene: 8. The CDR3 region is CASSWDRGPSGANVLTF. Here the CDR3 DNA reads TGTGCCAGCAGTTGGGACAGAGGGCCCTCTGGGGCCAACGTCCTGACTTTC.

The chain couples TRBV5-6 to TRBJ2-3; 13 bases match TRBD2. Germline V gene data show CDR1 as SGHDT and CDR2 as YYEEEE. J was trimmed by 1 base and V by 9 bases; bases with no gene match: 5. This CDR3 contains 15 residues. The CDR3 region is CATKGLAGGTDTQYF. For the CDR3, the DNA is TGTGCCACCAAAGGACTAGCGGGGGGCACAGATACGCAGTATTTT.

V and J are TRBV7-2 and TRBJ1-2, with D possibly being TRBD1 (6 bases). The V gene lost 1 base and the J gene lost 5 bases, with 14 bases spanning the gap. CDR3 length: 15 residues. The germline V gene has CDR1 SGHTA and CDR2 FQGNSA. CDR3 region: CASSLDWGPQYGYTF. Written as DNA, the CDR3 is TGTGCCAGCAGCTTAGACTGGGGGCCCCAATATGGCTACACCTTC.

The chain recombines TRBV6-5 with TRBJ1-2; D is undetermined. CDR1 MNHEY and CDR2 SVGAGI come from the germline V gene. The CDR3 is 15 residues long. Trimming took off 2 bases at V and 7 bases at J, with 17 bases between the two ends. The CDR3 DNA reads TGTGCCAGCAGTTACGGGAGTGGAACAAGTCGTGGCTACACCTTC. This encodes CASSYGSGTSRGYTF.

The gene calls are TRBV29-1 and TRBJ2-3, with D possibly TRBD2 on 6 matching bases. The V gene lost 4 bases and the J gene lost 0 bases, with 8 bases spanning the gap. Per the germline V gene, CDR1 is SQVTM and CDR2 is ANQGSEA. The CDR3 sequence is 13 residues long. For the CDR3, the DNA is TGCAGCGTTGTGGGGGGAAGCACAGATACGCAGTATTTT. This sequence encodes CSVVGGSTDTQYF.

The chain employs TRBV3-1 and TRBJ1-1; a possible D gene is TRBD1 (5 bases). The V end was cut by 0 bases, the J end by 2 bases, with 13 bases between. This CDR3 is built from 16 residues. Looked up from germline, CDR1 is LGHDT and CDR2 is YNNKEL (reference sequence). The CDR3 region is CASSQDQAGFNTEAFF. CDR3 coding DNA: TGTGCCAGCAGCCAAGATCAAGCAGGGTTTAACACTGAAGCTTTCTTT.

This chain links TRBV11-2 with TRBJ1-6; D is unclear. The CDR3 covers 17 residues. Germline-derived CDR1 and CDR2 are SGHAT and FQNNGV. V dropped 5 bases and J dropped 0 bases, with 14 bases sitting between them. CDR3 sequence (DNA): TGTGCCAGCAGCAGTGACATTCCTAGCTCCTATAATTCACCCCTCCACTTT. This encodes CASSSDIPSSYNSPLHF.

The CDR3 DNA reads TGTGCCAGCTCACCCCGACGGGAAGAGACCCAGTACTTC. It yields the protein CASSPRREETQYF. The rearrangement uses TRBV18 and TRBJ2-5; D not resolved. Germline V gene lookup returns CDR1 KGHSH and CDR2 LQKENI. The V and J ends lost 3 bases and 3 bases respectively, with 8 bases between them. This CDR3 contains 13 residues.

The chain employs TRBV6-4 and TRBJ2-6; TRBD1 aligns across 7 bases. Germline V gives CDR1 MRHNA, CDR2 SNTAGT. The CDR3 contains 15 residues. The ends lost 5 bases at V and 10 bases at J; junction bases unmatched: 11. The CDR3 region has the DNA TGTGCCAGCAGTCCTCAACTACAGGGGCTAAACGTCCTGACTTTC. Encoded protein: CASSPQLQGLNVLTF.

This rearrangement joins TRBV3-1 to TRBJ1-2; 7 positions agree with TRBD1. V lost 2 bases, J lost 6 bases, and 9 bases stayed unmatched. This CDR3 comprises 15 residues. The germline V gene has CDR1 LGHDT and CDR2 YNNKEL (reference sequence). The CDR3: CASSQLDRAKDGYTF. The CDR3 region has the DNA TGTGCCAGCAGCCAACTAGACAGGGCAAAGGATGGCTACACCTTC.

The chain couples TRBV20-1 to TRBJ2-7; D is uncertain. The germline V gene has CDR1 DFQATT and CDR2 SNEGSKA (reference sequence). CDR3 size: 11 residues. Trimming cost V 1 base and J 4 bases, with 5 bases left between them. The CDR3 nucleotides are TGCAGTGCTAGAGCCGCGTACGAGCAGTACTTC. This codes for CSARAAYEQYF.

J is TRBJ1-5 and V is TRBV12-3 or TRBV12-4; D possibly corresponds to TRBD1 (5 bases). CDR3 length equals 15 residues. Trimming stripped 3 bases from V and 6 bases from J, with 15 bases between. The CDR3 region is CASSFSVVQGQPQHF. The DNA of the CDR3 is TGTGCCAGCAGTTTTTCTGTCGTCCAGGGTCAGCCCCAGCATTTT.

The chain carries TRBV9 and TRBJ1-5, with D maybe TRBD1 (6 bases). V lost 0 bases and J lost 11, with 21 bases in between. Germline loops: CDR1 SGDLS, CDR2 YYNGEE. The CDR3 runs 16 residues. CDR3 coding DNA: TGTGCCAGCAGCGTAGATCCAGAGGGGGGGTTTAGGGCCCAGCATTTT. Translated: CASSVDPEGGFRAQHF.